These 9 T cell receptor beta chains share one sample of origin, sequenced in a study of blood T cell repertoires in COVID-19. Assay: immunoSEQ multiplex PCR; the TCRdb copy retains only in-frame clones and omits some. The sample shows around 39,000 clones, roughly 80% of them seen only once. Sequencing was performed on peripheral blood. These receptors originate from an elderly man with active or convalescent COVID-19.

The chain employs TRBV15 and TRBJ1-2; 8 bases are a match to TRBD1. The J segment lost 8 bases and the V segment lost 6 bases, leaving 14 bases of the junction unmatched. The germline V gene has CDR1 LNHNV and CDR2 YYDKDF (reference sequence). The length of the CDR3 is 15 residues. CDR3 residues: CATSPGGRQGRGYTF. CDR3 DNA sequence: TGTGCCACCAGTCCCGGGGGCCGACAGGGGCGCGGCTACACCTTC.

This sequence joins TRBV30 and TRBJ2-3; 8 bases are a match to TRBD2. V trimming: 3 bases; J trimming: 9 bases; junction bases outside the gene matches: 11. The CDR3 contains 14 residues. Germline V gives CDR1 GTSNPN, CDR2 SVGIG (reference sequence). The DNA for the CDR3 is TGTGCCTGGAGAACAAGCGGGAGTTCATCAACGCAGTATTTT. Translating gives CAWRTSGSSSTQYF.

This clone has a single count. V gene TRBV6-5 combines with J gene TRBJ2-7, with D perhaps TRBD2 (6 bases). V was shortened by 3 bases and J by 6 bases, with 18 bases between the two germline ends. Germline CDR1 reads MNHEY; CDR2 reads SVGAGI. The CDR3 is 15 residues long. CDR3 nucleotide sequence: TGTGCCAGCAGTTATGGGGGGTCTTCGGGGCTCGAGCAGTACTTC. Translation: CASSYGGSSGLEQYF.

The chain uses TRBV6-2 or TRBV6-3 and TRBJ2-1, with D unresolved. This CDR3 is built from 14 residues. Germline lookup yields CDR1 MNHEY and CDR2 SVGEGT. Trimming shortened V by 0 bases and J by 6 bases, and 9 bases separated the two germline ends. For the CDR3, the DNA is TGTGCCAGCAGTTACTCGAGACAATTCAATGAGCAGTTCTTC. Encoded protein: CASSYSRQFNEQFF.

This chain links TRBV5-4 with TRBJ2-1; D perhaps matches TRBD2 (6 bases). The CDR3 sequence is 16 residues long. Trimming left V 4 bases short and J 4 bases short, with 18 bases between. Germline CDR1 is SGHNT and CDR2 is YYREEE (reference sequence). The CDR3 DNA reads as TGTGCCAGCAGCGACGGAGGGCGGTCGACATACAATGAGCAGTTCTTC. It is translated as CASSDGGRSTYNEQFF.

V is TRBV19 and J is TRBJ1-5, with 7 bases that match TRBD1. Germline V gene data show CDR1 as LNHDA and CDR2 as SQIVND (reference sequence). The trim removed 7 bases at V and 3 bases at J, leaving 3 bases unmatched. There are 13 residues in the CDR3. The CDR3 nucleotides are TGTGCCAGTAACGACAGGGCCAATCAGCCCCAGCATTTT. Protein sequence: CASNDRANQPQHF.

The chain joins TRBV5-1 to TRBJ2-1, with 12 bases matching TRBD2. CDR1 and CDR2 from the germline V gene are SGHRS and YFSETQ. This CDR3 is 15 amino acids long. V shed 4 bases, J shed 5 bases, and the junction held 4 bases outside the gene matches. The CDR3 protein is CASSLLAGGNNEQFF. The CDR3 DNA sequence: TGCGCCAGCAGCCTGCTAGCGGGGGGGAACAATGAGCAGTTCTTC.

The genes are TRBV4-1 and TRBJ1-2; 7 bases match TRBD1. The germline CDR1 and CDR2 sequences are MGHRA and YSYEKL. Trimming took 1 base from V and 4 from J; bases not matched to a gene: 12. CDR3 length equals 17 residues. The CDR3 is CASSQAPGTAKSYGYTF. DNA for the CDR3: TGCGCCAGCAGCCAAGCTCCCGGGACAGCGAAGTCCTATGGCTACACCTTC.

J is TRBJ1-2 and V is TRBV6-5; 8 nucleotides match TRBD1. The CDR3 spans 13 residues. The J segment lost 2 bases and the V segment lost 6 bases, leaving 2 bases of the junction unmatched. From germline, CDR1 is MNHEY and CDR2 SVGAGI. The CDR3 here is CASSGTGNYGYTF. DNA of the CDR3: TGTGCCAGCAGCGGGACAGGAAACTATGGCTACACCTTC.